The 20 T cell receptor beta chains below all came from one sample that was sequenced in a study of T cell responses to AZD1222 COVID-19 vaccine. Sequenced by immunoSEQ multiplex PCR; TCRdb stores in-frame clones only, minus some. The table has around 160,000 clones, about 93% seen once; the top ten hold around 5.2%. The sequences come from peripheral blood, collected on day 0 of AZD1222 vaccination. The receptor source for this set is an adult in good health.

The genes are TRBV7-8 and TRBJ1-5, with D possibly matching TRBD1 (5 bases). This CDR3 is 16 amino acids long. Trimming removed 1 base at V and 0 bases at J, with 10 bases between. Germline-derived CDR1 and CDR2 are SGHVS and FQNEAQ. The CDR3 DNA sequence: TGTGCCAGCAGCTTAGAAGGCAGGGCTAGCAATCAGCCCCAGCATTTT. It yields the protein CASSLEGRASNQPQHF.

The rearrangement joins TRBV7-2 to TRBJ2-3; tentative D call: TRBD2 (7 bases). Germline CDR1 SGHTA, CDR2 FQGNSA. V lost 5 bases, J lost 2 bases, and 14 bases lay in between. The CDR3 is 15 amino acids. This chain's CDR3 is CASSALGGLTDTQYF. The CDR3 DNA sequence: TGTGCCAGCAGCGCTCTGGGGGGGCTCACAGATACGCAGTATTTT.

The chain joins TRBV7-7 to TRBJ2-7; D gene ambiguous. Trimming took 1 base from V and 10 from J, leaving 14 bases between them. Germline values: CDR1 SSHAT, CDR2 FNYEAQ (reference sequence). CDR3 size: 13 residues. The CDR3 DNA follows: TGTGCCAGCAGCTTAGATGTAGGAGCGATCCAGTACTTC. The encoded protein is CASSLDVGAIQYF.

Written as DNA, the CDR3 is TGTGCCAGCAGTTTATCAGCCTCGGGACTAGCGGGAGATCTAGAGACCCAGTACTTC. Amino acids: CASSLSASGLAGDLETQYF. The chain joins TRBV27 to TRBJ2-5, with 14 bases fitting TRBD2. The CDR3 runs to 19 residues. The V gene's germline CDR1 is MNHEY and CDR2 SMNVEV (reference sequence). V lost 0 bases to trimming and J lost 4 bases; unmatched junction nucleotides: 10.

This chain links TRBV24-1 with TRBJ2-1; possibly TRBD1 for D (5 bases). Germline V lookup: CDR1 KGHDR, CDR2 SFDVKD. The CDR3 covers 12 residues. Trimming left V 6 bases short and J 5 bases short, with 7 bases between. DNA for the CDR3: TGTGCCACCAGTCGGACAAACAATGAGCAGTTCTTC. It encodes CATSRTNNEQFF.

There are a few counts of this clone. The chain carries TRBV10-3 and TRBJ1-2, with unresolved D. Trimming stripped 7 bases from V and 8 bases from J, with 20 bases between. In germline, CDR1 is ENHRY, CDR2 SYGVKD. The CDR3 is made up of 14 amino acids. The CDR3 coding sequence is TGTGCCATCACAACGTCGGGAGATTTCGGCGGCTACACCTTC. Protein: CAITTSGDFGGYTF.

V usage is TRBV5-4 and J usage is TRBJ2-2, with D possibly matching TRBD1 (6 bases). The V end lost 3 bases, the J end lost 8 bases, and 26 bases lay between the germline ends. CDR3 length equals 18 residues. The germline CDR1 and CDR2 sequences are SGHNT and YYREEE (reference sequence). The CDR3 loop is CASSSGQLTLAIGGELFF. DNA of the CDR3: TGTGCCAGCAGCTCCGGACAGCTGACATTGGCCATCGGGGGGGAGCTGTTTTTT.

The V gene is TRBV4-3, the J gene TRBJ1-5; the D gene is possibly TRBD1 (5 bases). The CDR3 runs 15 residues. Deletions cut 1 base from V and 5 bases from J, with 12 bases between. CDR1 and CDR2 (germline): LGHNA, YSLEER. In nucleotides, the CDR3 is TGCGCCAGCAGCCAAGCCAGGGATTCCTATCAGCCCCAGCATTTT. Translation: CASSQARDSYQPQHF.

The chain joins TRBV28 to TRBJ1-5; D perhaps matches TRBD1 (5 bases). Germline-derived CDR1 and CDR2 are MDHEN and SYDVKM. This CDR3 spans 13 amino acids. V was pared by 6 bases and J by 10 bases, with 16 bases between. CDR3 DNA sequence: TGTGCCAGCAGGACAAGGGGCGCGGATCCCCAGCATTTT. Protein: CASRTRGADPQHF.

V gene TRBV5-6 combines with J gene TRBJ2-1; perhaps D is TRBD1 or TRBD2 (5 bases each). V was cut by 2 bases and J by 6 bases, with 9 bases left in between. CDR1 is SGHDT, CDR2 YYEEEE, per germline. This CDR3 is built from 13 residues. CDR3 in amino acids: CASSLGDGNEQFF. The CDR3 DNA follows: TGTGCCAGCAGCTTAGGGGACGGCAATGAGCAGTTCTTC.

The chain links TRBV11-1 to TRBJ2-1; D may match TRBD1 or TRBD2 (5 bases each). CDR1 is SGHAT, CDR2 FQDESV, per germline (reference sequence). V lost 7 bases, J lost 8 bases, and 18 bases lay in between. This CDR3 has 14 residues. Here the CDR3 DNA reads TGTGCCAGCACTCGGGACCCAGCCGGCGATGAGCAGTTCTTC. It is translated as CASTRDPAGDEQFF.

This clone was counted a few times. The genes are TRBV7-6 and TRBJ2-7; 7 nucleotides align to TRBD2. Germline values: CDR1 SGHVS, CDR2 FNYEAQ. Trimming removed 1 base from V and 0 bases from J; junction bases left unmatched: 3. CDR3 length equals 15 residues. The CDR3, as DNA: TGTGCCAGCAGCTTAGGGCTAGCGGACTCCTACGAGCAGTACTTC. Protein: CASSLGLADSYEQYF.

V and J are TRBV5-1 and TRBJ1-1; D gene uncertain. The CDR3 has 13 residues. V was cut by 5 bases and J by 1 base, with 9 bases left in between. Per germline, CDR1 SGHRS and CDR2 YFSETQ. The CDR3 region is CASRDLGNTEAFF. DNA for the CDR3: TGCGCCAGCAGGGACCTAGGGAACACTGAAGCTTTCTTT.

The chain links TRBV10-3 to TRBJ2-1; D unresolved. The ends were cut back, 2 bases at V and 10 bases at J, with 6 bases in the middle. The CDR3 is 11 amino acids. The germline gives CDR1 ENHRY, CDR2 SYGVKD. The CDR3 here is CAISEAWEQFF. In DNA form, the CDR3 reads TGTGCCATCAGTGAGGCGTGGGAGCAGTTCTTC.

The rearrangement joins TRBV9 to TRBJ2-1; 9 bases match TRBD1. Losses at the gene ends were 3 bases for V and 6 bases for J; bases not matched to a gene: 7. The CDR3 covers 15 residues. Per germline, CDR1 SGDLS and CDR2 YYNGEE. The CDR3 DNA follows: TGTGCCAGCAGCGCGCCCGGGACAGGGTCCAATGAGCAGTTCTTC. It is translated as CASSAPGTGSNEQFF.

The CDR3 is CASSPTMDRGGNEQFF. The CDR3 DNA is TGCGCCAGCAGCCCTACCATGGACAGGGGGGGCAATGAGCAGTTCTTC. This chain joins TRBV4-3 and TRBJ2-1, with TRBD1 matching over 10 bases. The germline V gene has CDR1 LGHNA and CDR2 YSLEER. This CDR3 spans 16 amino acids. Trimming took 4 bases from V and 6 from J; bases not matched to a gene: 9.

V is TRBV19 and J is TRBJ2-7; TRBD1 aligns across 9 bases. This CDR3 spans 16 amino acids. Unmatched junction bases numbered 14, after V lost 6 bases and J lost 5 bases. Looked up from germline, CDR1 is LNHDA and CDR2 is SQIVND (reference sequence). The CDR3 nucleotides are TGTGCCAGTAGACTTAATCCGGGACAGGGAGATAACGAGCAGTACTTC. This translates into CASRLNPGQGDNEQYF.

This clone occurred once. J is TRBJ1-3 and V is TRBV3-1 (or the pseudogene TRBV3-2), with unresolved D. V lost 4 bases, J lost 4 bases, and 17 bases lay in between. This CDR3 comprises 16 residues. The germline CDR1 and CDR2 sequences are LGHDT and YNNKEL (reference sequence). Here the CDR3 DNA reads TGTGCCAGCAGCCTATACTCCGGCAACCCAGGAAACACCATATATTTT. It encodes CASSLYSGNPGNTIYF.

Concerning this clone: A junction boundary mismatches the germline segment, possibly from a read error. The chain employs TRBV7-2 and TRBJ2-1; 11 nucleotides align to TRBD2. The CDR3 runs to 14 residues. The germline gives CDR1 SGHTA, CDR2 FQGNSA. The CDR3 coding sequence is TGTGCCAGCGGCTTAGCGGGAGGGCGGGGTGAGCAGTTCTTC. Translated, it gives CASGLAGGRGEQFF.

The CDR3 protein is CASSRQGRETQYF. For the CDR3, the DNA is TGTGCCAGCAGCCGACAGGGAAGGGAGACCCAGTACTTC. This chain links TRBV6-2 or TRBV6-3 with TRBJ2-5; 7 bases are a match to TRBD1. The germline V gene has CDR1 MNHEY and CDR2 SVGEGT. V dropped 6 bases and J dropped 5; count of bases not matched to a gene: 6. There are 13 residues in the CDR3.